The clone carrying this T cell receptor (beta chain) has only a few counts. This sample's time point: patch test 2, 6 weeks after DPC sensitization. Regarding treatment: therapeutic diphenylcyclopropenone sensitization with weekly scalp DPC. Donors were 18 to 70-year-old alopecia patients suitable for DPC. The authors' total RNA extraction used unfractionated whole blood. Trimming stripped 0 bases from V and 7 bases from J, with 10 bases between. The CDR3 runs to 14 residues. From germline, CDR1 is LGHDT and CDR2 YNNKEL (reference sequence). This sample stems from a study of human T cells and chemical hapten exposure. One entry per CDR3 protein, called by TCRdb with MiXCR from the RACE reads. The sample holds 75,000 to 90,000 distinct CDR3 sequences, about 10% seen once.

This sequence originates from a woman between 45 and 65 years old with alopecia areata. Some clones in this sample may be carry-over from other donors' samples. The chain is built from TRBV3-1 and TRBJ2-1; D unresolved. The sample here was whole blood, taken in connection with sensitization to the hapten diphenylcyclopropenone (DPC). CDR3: CASSQDLVRNEQFF. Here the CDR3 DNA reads TGTGCCAGCAGCCAAGATCTGGTTAGGAATGAGCAGTTCTTC.